Sequencing of this T cell receptor (beta chain) was carried out in a study of technical replicates of blood from a handful of donors. In germline, CDR1 is SEHNR, CDR2 FQNEAQ (reference sequence). The V and J ends lost 5 bases and 5 bases, in that order; junction bases with no gene match: 2. The CDR3 contains 13 residues. Only in-frame clones appear in the TCRdb table, and some are missing; sequencing was by immunoSEQ multiplex PCR. Of 70,000 to 85,000 clones detected, 97% appear once; the ten largest clones hold more than 0.15%. Material for sequencing was T cells isolated from PBMCs. The sequence was collected from a human donor in good health. This chain uses TRBV7-9 with TRBJ1-1, with 10 positions matching TRBD1. The CDR3 sequence: CASSDRGPTEAFF. The CDR3 bases are TGTGCCAGCAGCGACAGGGGGCCAACTGAAGCTTTCTTT.